These 26 T cell receptor beta chains came from one sample sequenced in a study of blood T cells in healthy people across ages. Sample-barcoded 5' priming and a J-beta primer mix drove a second PCR of roughly 7 to 11 cycles. TCRdb re-called the 5' RACE reads through MiXCR, storing one row per CDR3 protein. The repertoire consists of around 1,500,000 distinct CDR3 sequences, with under 30% occurring once and the leading ten covering less than 9.5%. Sample: blood. The origin of the receptors is a woman in her thirties in good health.

This clonotype was recorded a few times. This may be a read error, as it is one base from a much larger clone. The rearrangement joins TRBV29-1 to TRBJ2-4, with no clear D. The end of the DNA aligns better with TRBJ2-7, so the J call may be wrong. This CDR3 is 11 amino acids long. Germline-derived CDR1 and CDR2 are SQVTM and ANQGSEA. Written as DNA, the CDR3 is TGCAGCGTTCAGCTGGGCTACGAGCAGTACTTC. Encoded protein: CSVQLGYEQYF.

The chain combines TRBV30 with TRBJ1-5; D remains unclear. The germline CDR1 and CDR2 sequences are GTSNPN and SVGIG (reference sequence). The CDR3 has 14 amino acids. The V end lost 1 base, the J end lost 0 bases, and 7 bases lay between the germline ends. CDR3 loop: CAWSATNSNQPQHF. In nucleotides, the CDR3 is TGTGCCTGGAGTGCGACTAATAGCAATCAGCCCCAGCATTTT.

Ten or more counts support this clonotype. This rearrangement joins TRBV2 to TRBJ2-1; 10 positions agree with TRBD2. The CDR3 totals 16 residues. J gave up 1 base and V 4 bases, and 4 bases lay outside the gene matches. Germline V gene lookup returns CDR1 SNHLY and CDR2 FYNNEI. Here the CDR3 reads CASSAVLAGSYNEQFF. CDR3 bases: TGTGCCAGCAGTGCCGTACTAGCGGGGTCCTACAATGAGCAGTTCTTC.

The gene calls are TRBV20-1 and TRBJ2-5; D is possibly TRBD2 (6 bases). Trimming pared 4 bases from V and 5 bases from J, leaving 14 bases between. There are 13 residues in the CDR3. Germline V gene data show CDR1 as DFQATT and CDR2 as SNEGSKA (reference sequence). CDR3 bases: TGCAGTGCTACCGGGAGAGCCTGGGAGACCCAGTACTTC. This encodes CSATGRAWETQYF.

A word on this clonotype: At one end, the junction sequence differs from germline, possibly due to a read error. V usage is TRBV3-1 and J usage is TRBJ1-2, with 9 nucleotides matching TRBD1. The CDR3 loop spans 16 amino acids. Germline values: CDR1 LGHDT, CDR2 YNNKEL (reference sequence). The CDR3 coding sequence is TGTGCCAGCAGCCAAGTAGTGGGGGGACAGGGCTATGGCCACACCTTC. The encoded protein is CASSQVVGGQGYGHTF. Drawing the rest from reference TRBV3-1 and TRBJ1-2, the complete variable domain is DTAVSQTPKYLVTQMGNDKSIKCEQNLGHDTMYWYKQDSKKFLKIMFSYNNKELIINETVPNRFSPKSPDKAHLNLHINSLELGDSAVYFCASSQVVGGQGYGHTFGSGTRLTVV.

This clonotype was observed a handful of times. The CDR3 here is CASSPLGQGASGYTF. CDR3 in DNA: TGTGCCAGCAGCCCCCTAGGACAGGGGGCGTCTGGCTACACCTTC. The chain carries TRBV9 and TRBJ1-2, with TRBD1 matching 11 bases. After removal of 4 bases from V and 7 bases from J, the junction contained 9 bases not matched to a gene. The CDR3 is 15 amino acids. Germline lookup yields CDR1 SGDLS and CDR2 YYNGEE.

This clonotype was seen a single time. One end of the junction fails to match germline, which may point to a read error. This chain connects TRBV20-1 to TRBJ2-4; no definite D call. Germline V gene data show CDR1 as DFQATT and CDR2 as SNEGSKA (reference sequence). The CDR3 sequence is 12 residues long. The CDR3 bases are TGCAGTGCTAGTCCCGGCGGAAACATTCTGTACTTC. Translating gives CSASPGGNILYF.

In this sample, this clonotype turned up a few times. The chain recombines TRBV6-5 with TRBJ2-3; D not certain. This CDR3 is built from 11 residues. Germline V gives CDR1 MNHEY, CDR2 SVGAGI. This CDR3 reads CAVGRSDTQYF. CDR3 nucleotide sequence: TGTGCAGTCGGCAGGTCGGATACGCAGTATTTT.

The V gene is TRBV7-9, the J gene TRBJ2-7; 8 nucleotides agree with TRBD1. Per the germline V gene, CDR1 is SEHNR and CDR2 is FQNEAQ (reference sequence). The CDR3 contains 15 residues. Losses at the gene ends were 2 bases for V and 7 bases for J; bases not matched to a gene: 10. DNA for the CDR3: TGTGCCAGCAGCTTACCACCGACAGGGGCAAGGGAGCAGTACTTC. This sequence encodes CASSLPPTGAREQYF.

Only a few counts were recorded for this clonotype. The V and J genes are TRBV20-1 and TRBJ1-2; maybe TRBD1 (6 bases). Germline V gene data show CDR1 as DFQATT and CDR2 as SNEGSKA (reference sequence). The ends were cut back, 6 bases at V and 8 bases at J, with 16 bases in the middle. The CDR3 runs 12 residues. CDR3 in DNA: TGCAGTGCCCACCAGACAGGCGGAGGCTACACCTTC. Translated, it gives CSAHQTGGGYTF.

This rearrangement joins TRBV5-6 to TRBJ1-5; TRBD1 matches at 8 bases. Germline CDR1 is SGHDT and CDR2 is YYEEEE. The V segment lost 3 bases and the J segment 5 bases; nucleotides outside the gene matches: 10. The CDR3 has 16 residues. The CDR3 loop is CASSSQTGATDQPQHF. The CDR3 nucleotides read TGTGCCAGCAGCTCCCAGACAGGGGCCACCGATCAGCCCCAGCATTTT. The full variable domain, completed using reference TRBV5-6 and TRBJ1-5, is DAGVTQSPTHLIKTRGQQVTLRCSPKSGHDTVSWYQQALGQGPQFIFQYYEEEERQRGNFPDRFSGHQFPNYSSELNVNALLLGDSALYLCASSSQTGATDQPQHFGDGTRLSIL.

About this clonotype: This may be a read error, as it is one base from a much larger clone. The genes are TRBV10-3 and TRBJ2-1; D ambiguous. Looked up from germline, CDR1 is ENHRY and CDR2 is SYGVKD. The CDR3 consists of 13 residues. V lost 6 bases to trimming and J lost 10 bases, with 16 bases between them. The CDR3 here is CAISLGSSYEQFF. CDR3 DNA: TGTGCCATCAGCCTCGGCAGCTCCTACGAGCAGTTCTTC.

This chain links TRBV28 with TRBJ2-5; 7 positions match TRBD1. The CDR3 runs to 13 residues. The V gene end was trimmed by 7 bases and the J gene end by 11 bases; junction bases not matched to a gene: 13. The germline V gene encodes CDR1 MDHEN and CDR2 SYDVKM. The CDR3 is CASITGQQEGQYF. CDR3 in DNA: TGTGCCAGCATCACGGGACAGCAGGAAGGGCAGTACTTC.

This chain connects TRBV28 to TRBJ1-1; D uncertain. This CDR3 has 15 residues. Trimming pared 5 bases from V and 0 bases from J, leaving 13 bases between. CDR1 MDHEN and CDR2 SYDVKM come from the germline V gene. The CDR3 nucleotides read TGTGCCAGCAGTCCGCCGGATAGACTGAACACTGAAGCTTTCTTT. Translating it yields CASSPPDRLNTEAFF.

This chain joins TRBV7-2 and TRBJ2-3; D tentatively fits TRBD1 or TRBD2 (5 bases each). CDR3 length equals 17 residues. V lost 2 bases and J 1 base, leaving 16 bases between the germline ends. Germline CDR1 is SGHTA and CDR2 is FQGNSA. The CDR3 sequence is CASSLTGPPRGTDTQYF. The CDR3 DNA sequence: TGTGCCAGCAGCTTAACGGGGCCACCGAGGGGCACAGATACGCAGTATTTT.

Notes on this clonotype: A much bigger clone sits one base away, suggesting this may be a read error. The J gene is TRBJ2-5, the V gene TRBV6-2 or TRBV6-3, with 10 bases fitting TRBD2. CDR1 is MNHEY, CDR2 SVGEGT, per germline. The ends lost 4 bases at V and 11 bases at J; junction bases unmatched: 10. The CDR3 runs 14 residues. CDR3 in amino acids: CASSWTSGYNEQYF. The CDR3 nucleotides are TGTGCCAGCAGTTGGACTAGCGGTTACAATGAGCAGTACTTC.

With respect to this clonotype: A much more abundant neighbour one base away suggests this may be a read error. The J gene is TRBJ2-5, the V gene TRBV20-1; tentative D call: TRBD2 (6 bases). Germline CDR1 and CDR2: DFQATT and SNEGSKA (reference sequence). The CDR3 runs 16 residues. CDR3 sequence: CSARGLEGGSQGTQYF. The CDR3 region has the DNA TGCAGTGCTAGAGGATTAGAGGGAGGATCACAAGGGACCCAGTACTTC.

This clonotype has only a few counts. The chain carries TRBV2 and TRBJ1-5; tentative D call: TRBD1 (6 bases). CDR3 length: 18 residues. The germline V and J ends were trimmed by 6 bases and 0 bases, with 21 bases remaining between them. CDR1 and CDR2 (germline): SNHLY, FYNNEI. The CDR3 sequence is CASSWDTSFRDSNQPQHF. CDR3 DNA sequence: TGTGCCAGCAGCTGGGACACCTCTTTCCGGGATAGCAATCAGCCCCAGCATTTT.

This clonotype was detected only once. The gene calls are TRBV7-3 and TRBJ2-4; TRBD2 aligns across 7 bases. The CDR3 extends over 15 amino acids. Germline lookup yields CDR1 SGHTA and CDR2 FQGTGA. Unmatched junction bases numbered 17, after V lost 5 bases and J lost 13 bases. As DNA, the CDR3 is TGTGCCAGCAGCCCACCCTTCGGGGGGAAGTTGAAGCAGTACTTC. This codes for CASSPPFGGKLKQYF.

This clonotype was found many times. The CDR3 reads CASSSPAGVASYEQYF. The CDR3 coding sequence is TGTGCCAGCAGCTCCCCGGCGGGGGTGGCCTCCTACGAGCAGTACTTC. The chain carries TRBV7-2 and TRBJ2-7; 7 bases agree with TRBD2. This CDR3 contains 16 residues. The germline CDR1 and CDR2 sequences are SGHTA and FQGNSA. V was clipped by 4 bases and J by 0 bases; unmatched bases: 9.

On this clonotype: One end of the junction varies from germline; a read error may be responsible. The chain joins TRBV7-6 to TRBJ1-2, with TRBD1 as a possible D gene (5 bases). Germline CDR1 and CDR2: SGHVS and FNYEAQ. This CDR3 contains 14 residues. The CDR3 here is CAGSPDTSYYGYTF. Written as DNA, the CDR3 is TGTGCCGGCAGCCCGGACACCTCATACTATGGCTACACCTTC.

The rearrangement joins TRBV4-3 to TRBJ2-7; the D call may be TRBD1 or TRBD2 (5 bases each). Trimming removed 0 bases at V and 2 bases at J, with 11 bases between. Germline CDR1 LGHNA, CDR2 YSLEER. There are 15 residues in the CDR3. The CDR3 here is CASSQDPSGPYEQYF. For the CDR3, the DNA is TGCGCCAGCAGCCAAGACCCTTCGGGACCCTACGAGCAGTACTTC.

This clonotype was seen ten or more times. This chain uses TRBV20-1 with TRBJ2-4, with TRBD2 matching 7 bases. CDR3 length: 12 amino acids. V lost 4 bases to trimming and J lost 5 bases; unmatched junction nucleotides: 2. Germline V gene data show CDR1 as DFQATT and CDR2 as SNEGSKA (reference sequence). DNA for the CDR3: TGCAGTGCTAAACGGGGGGAAAACATTCAGTACTTC. This sequence encodes CSAKRGENIQYF.

The chain combines TRBV7-9 with TRBJ1-2; D may be TRBD1 (6 bases). Per germline, CDR1 SEHNR and CDR2 FQNEAQ (reference sequence). The CDR3 is 16 amino acids. V lost 5 bases and J lost 4, with 20 bases in between. CDR3 DNA: TGTGCCAGCAGCCAGGCGAGATTTGAGACAGGCTATGGCTACACCTTC. Translation: CASSQARFETGYGYTF.

The CDR3 sequence: CASSFLTEQFF. In DNA form, the CDR3 reads TGTGCCAGCAGTTTCTTGACTGAGCAGTTCTTC. The chain employs TRBV12-3 or TRBV12-4 and TRBJ2-1; D remains unclear. The V end lost 3 bases, the J end lost 9 bases, and 6 bases lay between the germline ends. CDR3 length: 11 residues.

Only a few counts were recorded for this clonotype. The chain joins TRBV20-1 to TRBJ2-4; possibly TRBD1 or TRBD2 for D (6 bases each). Trimming pared 5 bases from V and 8 bases from J, leaving 19 bases between. The CDR3 runs to 14 residues. The germline gives CDR1 DFQATT, CDR2 SNEGSKA (reference sequence). CDR3 sequence (DNA): TGCAGTGCTGCTGAACAGGGAGGAGAGGACATTCAGTACTTC. Translation: CSAAEQGGEDIQYF.